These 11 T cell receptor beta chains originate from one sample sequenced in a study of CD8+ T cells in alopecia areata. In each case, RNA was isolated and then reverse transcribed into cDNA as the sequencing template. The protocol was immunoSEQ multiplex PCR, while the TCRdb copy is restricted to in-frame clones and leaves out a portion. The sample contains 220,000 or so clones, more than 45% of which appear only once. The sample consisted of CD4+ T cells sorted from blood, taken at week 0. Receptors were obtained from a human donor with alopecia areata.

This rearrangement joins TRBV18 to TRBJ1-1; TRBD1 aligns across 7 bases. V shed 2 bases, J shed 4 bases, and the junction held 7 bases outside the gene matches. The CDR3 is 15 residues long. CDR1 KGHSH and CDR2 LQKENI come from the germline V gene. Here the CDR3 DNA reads TGTGCCAGCTCACCAGGCTCAGGGGGATTCACTGAAGCTTTCTTT. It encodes CASSPGSGGFTEAFF.

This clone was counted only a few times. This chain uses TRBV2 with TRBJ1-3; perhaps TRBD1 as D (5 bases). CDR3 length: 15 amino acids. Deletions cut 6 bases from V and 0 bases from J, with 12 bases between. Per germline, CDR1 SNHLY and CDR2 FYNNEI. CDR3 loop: CASRKGSNSGNTIYF. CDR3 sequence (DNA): TGTGCCAGCAGGAAGGGGTCAAACTCTGGAAACACCATATATTTT.

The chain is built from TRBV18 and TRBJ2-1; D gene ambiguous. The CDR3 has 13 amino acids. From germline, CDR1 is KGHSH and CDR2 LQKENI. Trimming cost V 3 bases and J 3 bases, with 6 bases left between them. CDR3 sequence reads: CASSPEIYNEQFF. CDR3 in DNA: TGTGCCAGCTCACCGGAGATCTACAATGAGCAGTTCTTC.

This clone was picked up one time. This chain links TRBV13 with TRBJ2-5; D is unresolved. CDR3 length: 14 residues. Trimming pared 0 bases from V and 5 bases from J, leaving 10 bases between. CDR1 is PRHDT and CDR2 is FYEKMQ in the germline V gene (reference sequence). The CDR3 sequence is CASSLGTLPETQYF. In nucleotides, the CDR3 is TGTGCCAGCAGCTTAGGGACATTACCCGAGACCCAGTACTTC.

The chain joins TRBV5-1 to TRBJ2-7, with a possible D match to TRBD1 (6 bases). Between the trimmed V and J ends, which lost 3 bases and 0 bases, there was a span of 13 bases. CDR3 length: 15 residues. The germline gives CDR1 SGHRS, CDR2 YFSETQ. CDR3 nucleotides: TGCGCCAGCAGCTCCGGGACATCTCTCTCCTACGAGCAGTACTTC. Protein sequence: CASSSGTSLSYEQYF.

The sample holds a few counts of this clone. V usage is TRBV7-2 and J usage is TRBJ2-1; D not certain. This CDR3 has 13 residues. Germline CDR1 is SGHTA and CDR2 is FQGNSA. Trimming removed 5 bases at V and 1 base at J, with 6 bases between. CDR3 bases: TGTGCCAGCAGCCCCTATTCCTACAATGAGCAGTTCTTC. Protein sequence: CASSPYSYNEQFF.

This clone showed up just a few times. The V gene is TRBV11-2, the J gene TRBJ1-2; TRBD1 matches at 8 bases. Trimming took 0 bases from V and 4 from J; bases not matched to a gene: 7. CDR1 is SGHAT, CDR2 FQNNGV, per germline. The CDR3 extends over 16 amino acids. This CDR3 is CASSLDLGQGSYGYTF. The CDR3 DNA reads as TGTGCCAGCAGCTTAGATCTAGGACAGGGAAGCTATGGCTACACCTTC.

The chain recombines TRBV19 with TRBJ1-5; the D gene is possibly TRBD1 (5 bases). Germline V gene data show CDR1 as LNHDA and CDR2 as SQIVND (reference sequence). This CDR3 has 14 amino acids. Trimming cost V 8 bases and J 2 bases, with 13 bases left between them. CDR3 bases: TGTGCCAGTGGTGGGCAGGGTGGCAATCAGCCCCAGCATTTT. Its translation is CASGGQGGNQPQHF.

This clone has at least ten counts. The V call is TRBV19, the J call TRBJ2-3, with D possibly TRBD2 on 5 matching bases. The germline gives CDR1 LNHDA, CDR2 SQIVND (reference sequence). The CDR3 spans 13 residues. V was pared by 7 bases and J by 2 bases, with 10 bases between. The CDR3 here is CASTGFSTDTQYF. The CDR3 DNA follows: TGTGCCAGTACGGGATTCTCCACAGATACGCAGTATTTT.

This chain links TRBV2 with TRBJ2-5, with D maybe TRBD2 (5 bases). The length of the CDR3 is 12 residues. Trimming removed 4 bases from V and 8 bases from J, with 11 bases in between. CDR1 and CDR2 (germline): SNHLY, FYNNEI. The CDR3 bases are TGTGCCAGCAGTGTTGAGGGATCCACCCAGTACTTC. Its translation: CASSVEGSTQYF.

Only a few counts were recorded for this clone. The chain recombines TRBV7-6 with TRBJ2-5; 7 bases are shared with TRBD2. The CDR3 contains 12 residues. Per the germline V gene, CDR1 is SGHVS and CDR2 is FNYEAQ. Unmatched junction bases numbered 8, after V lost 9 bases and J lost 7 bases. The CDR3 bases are TGTGCCAGTGGGGGGGATGTCGGGACCCAGTACTTC. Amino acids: CASGGDVGTQYF. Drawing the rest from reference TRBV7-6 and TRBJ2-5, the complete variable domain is GAGVSQSPRYKVTKRGQDVALRCDPISGHVSLYWYRQALGQGPEFLTYFNYEAQQDKSGLPNDRFSAERPEGSISTLTIQRTEQRDSAMYRCASGGDVGTQYFGPGTRLLVL.